This TCR beta chain came from a study of OX40 agonist ivuxolimab in advanced cancers. Across the whole study: The study treated patients with ivuxolimab, an agonistic anti-OX40 (CD134) antibody.

The repertoire was sequenced with immunoSEQ multiplex PCR; TCRdb's copy has only in-frame clones and lacks some. There are 40,000 to 50,000 clones in the sample; approximately 86% occur only once, and about 48% lies in the top ten. Between the trimmed V and J ends, which lost 5 bases and 5 bases, there was a span of 13 bases. Germline CDR1 and CDR2: MNHEY and SMNVEV (reference sequence). The CDR3 is made up of 14 amino acids. This TCR was sampled from an adult with an advanced solid tumor such as melanoma, head and neck, liver or kidney cancer. V and J are TRBV27 and TRBJ2-1; possibly TRBD2 for D (5 bases). Sequencing was performed on CD4+ or CD8+ T cells sorted from blood, taken in a trial of the OX40 agonist ivuxolimab. The CDR3 is CASSLTRIHNEQFF. For the CDR3, the DNA is TGTGCCAGCAGTCTAACTAGGATCCACAATGAGCAGTTCTTC.